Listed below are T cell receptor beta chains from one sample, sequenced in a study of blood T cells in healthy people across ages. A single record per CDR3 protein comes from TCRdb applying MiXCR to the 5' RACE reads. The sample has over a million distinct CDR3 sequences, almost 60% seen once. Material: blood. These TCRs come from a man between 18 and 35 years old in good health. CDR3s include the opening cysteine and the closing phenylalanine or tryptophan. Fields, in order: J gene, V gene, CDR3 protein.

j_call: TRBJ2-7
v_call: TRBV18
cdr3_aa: CASSPMADSYEQYF

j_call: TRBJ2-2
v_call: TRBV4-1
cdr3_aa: CASRLAGTTGELFF

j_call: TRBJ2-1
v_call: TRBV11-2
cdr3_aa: CASSLVGGREQFF

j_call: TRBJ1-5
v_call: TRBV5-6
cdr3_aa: CASSDGQNQPQHF

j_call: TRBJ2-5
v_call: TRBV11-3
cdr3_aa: CASSVRPTQETQYF

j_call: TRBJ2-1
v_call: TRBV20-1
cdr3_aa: CSALLRGGYNEQFF

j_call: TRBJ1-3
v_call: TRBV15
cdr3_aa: CPRGGNTIYF

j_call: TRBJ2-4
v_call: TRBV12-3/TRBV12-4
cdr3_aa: CASSPVGQEGCGQYF

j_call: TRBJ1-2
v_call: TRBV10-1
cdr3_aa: CASSGSLTTTSYTF

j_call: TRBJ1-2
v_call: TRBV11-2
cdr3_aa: CASSPPDLHGYTF

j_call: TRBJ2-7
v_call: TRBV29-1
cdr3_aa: CSVVRLGYEQYF

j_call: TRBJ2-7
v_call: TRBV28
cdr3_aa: CASSLGTGVDEQYF

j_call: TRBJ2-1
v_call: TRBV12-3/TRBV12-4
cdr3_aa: CASSLLAGANEQFF

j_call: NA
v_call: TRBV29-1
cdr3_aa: CSVGTGRGTAYEQYF

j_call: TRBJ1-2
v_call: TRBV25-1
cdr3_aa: CASSEKGAVEGYTF

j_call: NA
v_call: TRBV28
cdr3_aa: CASSSHSAGHNYEQYF

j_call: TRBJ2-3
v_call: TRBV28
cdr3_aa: CASSLFTGGAPGDTQYF

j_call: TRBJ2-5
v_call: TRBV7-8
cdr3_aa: CASSPRWDRDNEQYF

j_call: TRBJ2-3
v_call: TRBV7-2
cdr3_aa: CASSPVAGGWGDTQYF

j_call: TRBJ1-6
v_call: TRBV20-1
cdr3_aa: CSARAKTGRYSPLHF

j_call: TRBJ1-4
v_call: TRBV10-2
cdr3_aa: CASRRSDRGPNEKLFF

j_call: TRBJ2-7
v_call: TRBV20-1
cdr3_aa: CSARDIGVYEQYF